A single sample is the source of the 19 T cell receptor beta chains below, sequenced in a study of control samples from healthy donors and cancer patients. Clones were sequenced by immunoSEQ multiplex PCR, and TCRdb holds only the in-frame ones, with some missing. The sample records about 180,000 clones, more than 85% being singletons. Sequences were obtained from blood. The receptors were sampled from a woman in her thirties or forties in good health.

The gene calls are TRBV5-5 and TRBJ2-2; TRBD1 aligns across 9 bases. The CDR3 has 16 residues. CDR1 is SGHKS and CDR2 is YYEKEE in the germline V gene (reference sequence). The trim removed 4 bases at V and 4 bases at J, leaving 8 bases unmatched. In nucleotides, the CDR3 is TGTGCCAGCAGCCCAGCCGGGACAGGGATCACCGGGGAGCTGTTTTTT. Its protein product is CASSPAGTGITGELFF.

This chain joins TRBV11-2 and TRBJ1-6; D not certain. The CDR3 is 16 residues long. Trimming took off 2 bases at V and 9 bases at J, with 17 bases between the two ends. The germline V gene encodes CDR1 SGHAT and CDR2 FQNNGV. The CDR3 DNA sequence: TGTGCCAGCAGCTTATGGACGTCCAAAGTGGCTTCACCCCTCCACTTT. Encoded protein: CASSLWTSKVASPLHF.

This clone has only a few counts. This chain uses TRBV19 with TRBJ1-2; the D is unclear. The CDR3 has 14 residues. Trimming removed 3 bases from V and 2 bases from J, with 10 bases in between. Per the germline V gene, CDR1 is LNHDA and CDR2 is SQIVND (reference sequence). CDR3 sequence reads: CASSISWRNYGYTF. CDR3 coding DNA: TGTGCCAGTAGTATCAGCTGGAGGAACTATGGCTACACCTTC.

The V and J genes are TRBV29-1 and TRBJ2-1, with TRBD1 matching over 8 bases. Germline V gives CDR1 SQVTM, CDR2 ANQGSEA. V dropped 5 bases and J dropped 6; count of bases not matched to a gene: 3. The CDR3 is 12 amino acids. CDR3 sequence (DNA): TGCAGCGTTACCGGGACAGGCAATGAGCAGTTCTTC. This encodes CSVTGTGNEQFF.

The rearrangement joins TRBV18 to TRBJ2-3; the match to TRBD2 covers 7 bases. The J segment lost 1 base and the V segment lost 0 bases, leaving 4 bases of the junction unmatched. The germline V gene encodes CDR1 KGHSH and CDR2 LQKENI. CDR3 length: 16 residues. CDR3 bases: TGTGCCAGCTCACCACCCCGGGGGGAAGGCACAGATACGCAGTATTTT. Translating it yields CASSPPRGEGTDTQYF.

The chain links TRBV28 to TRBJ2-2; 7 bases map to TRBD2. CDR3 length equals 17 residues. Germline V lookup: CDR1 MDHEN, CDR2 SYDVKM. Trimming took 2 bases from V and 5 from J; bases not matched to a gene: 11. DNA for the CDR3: TGTGCCAGCAGTTTAACGTCTGTGTGGGGGGGAACCGGGGAGCTGTTTTTT. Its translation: CASSLTSVWGGTGELFF. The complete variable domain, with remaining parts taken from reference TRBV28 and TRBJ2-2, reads DVKVTQSSRYLVKRTGEKVFLECVQDMDHENMFWYRQDPGLGLRLIYFSYDVKMKEKGDIPEGYSVSREKKERFSLILESASTNQTSMYLCASSLTSVWGGTGELFFGEGSRLTVL.

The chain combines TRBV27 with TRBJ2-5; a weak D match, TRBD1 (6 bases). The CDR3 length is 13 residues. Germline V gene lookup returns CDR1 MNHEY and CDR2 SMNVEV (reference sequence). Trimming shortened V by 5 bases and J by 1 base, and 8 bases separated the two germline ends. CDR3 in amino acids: CASSRGFQETQYF. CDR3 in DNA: TGTGCCAGCAGTAGGGGGTTCCAAGAGACCCAGTACTTC.

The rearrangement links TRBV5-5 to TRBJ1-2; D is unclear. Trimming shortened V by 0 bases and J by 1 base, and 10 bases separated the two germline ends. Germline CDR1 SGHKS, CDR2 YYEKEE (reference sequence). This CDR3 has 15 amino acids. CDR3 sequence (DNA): TGTGCCAGCAGCTTGGCATTCAGAATTAACTATGGCTACACCTTC. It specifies CASSLAFRINYGYTF.

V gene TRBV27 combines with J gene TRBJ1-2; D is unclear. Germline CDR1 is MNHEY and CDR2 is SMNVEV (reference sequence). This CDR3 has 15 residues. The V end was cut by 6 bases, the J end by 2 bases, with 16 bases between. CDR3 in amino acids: CASRPFETKNYGYTF. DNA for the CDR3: TGTGCCAGCAGGCCTTTCGAGACCAAAAACTATGGCTACACCTTC.

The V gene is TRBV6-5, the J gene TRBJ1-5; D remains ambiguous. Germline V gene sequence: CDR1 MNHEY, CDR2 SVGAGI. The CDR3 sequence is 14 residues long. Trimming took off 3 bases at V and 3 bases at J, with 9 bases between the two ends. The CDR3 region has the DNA TGTGCCAGCAGTTATAGGGCTAACAATCAGCCCCAGCATTTT. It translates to CASSYRANNQPQHF.

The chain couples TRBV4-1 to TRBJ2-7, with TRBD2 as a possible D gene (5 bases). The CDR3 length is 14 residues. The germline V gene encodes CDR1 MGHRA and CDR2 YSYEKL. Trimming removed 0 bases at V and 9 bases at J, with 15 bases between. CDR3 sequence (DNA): TGCGCCAGCAGCCAAGAGATACGGGGTAGATGGCAGTACTTC. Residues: CASSQEIRGRWQYF.

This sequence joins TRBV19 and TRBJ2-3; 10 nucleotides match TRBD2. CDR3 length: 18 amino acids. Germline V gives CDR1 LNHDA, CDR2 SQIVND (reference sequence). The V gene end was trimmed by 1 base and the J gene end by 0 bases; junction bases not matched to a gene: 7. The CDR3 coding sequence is TGTGCCAGTAGTATAGGACCCACTAGCGGGGCCAGCACAGATACGCAGTATTTT. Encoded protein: CASSIGPTSGASTDTQYF.

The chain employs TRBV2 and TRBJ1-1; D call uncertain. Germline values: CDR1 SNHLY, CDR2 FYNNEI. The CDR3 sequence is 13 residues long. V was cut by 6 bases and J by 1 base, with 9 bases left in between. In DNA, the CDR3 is TGTGCCAGCAGGAGGGAGGGGAACACTGAAGCTTTCTTT. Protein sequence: CASRREGNTEAFF. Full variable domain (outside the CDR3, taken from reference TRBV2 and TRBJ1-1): EPEVTQTPSHQVTQMGQEVILRCVPISNHLYFYWYRQILGQKVEFLVSFYNNEISEKSEIFDDQFSVERPDGSNFTLKIRSTKLEDSAMYFCASRREGNTEAFFGQGTRLTVV.

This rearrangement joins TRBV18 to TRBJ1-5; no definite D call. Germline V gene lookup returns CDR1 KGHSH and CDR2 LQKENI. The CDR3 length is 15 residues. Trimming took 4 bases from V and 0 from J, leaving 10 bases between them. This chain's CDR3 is CASSLGQASNQPQHF. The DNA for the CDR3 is TGTGCCAGCTCACTCGGCCAGGCTAGCAATCAGCCCCAGCATTTT. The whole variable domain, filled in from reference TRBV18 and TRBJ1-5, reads NAGVMQNPRHLVRRRGQEARLRCSPMKGHSHVYWYRQLPEEGLKFMVYLQKENIIDESGMPKERFSAEFPKEGPSILRIQQVVRGDSAAYFCASSLGQASNQPQHFGDGTRLSIL.

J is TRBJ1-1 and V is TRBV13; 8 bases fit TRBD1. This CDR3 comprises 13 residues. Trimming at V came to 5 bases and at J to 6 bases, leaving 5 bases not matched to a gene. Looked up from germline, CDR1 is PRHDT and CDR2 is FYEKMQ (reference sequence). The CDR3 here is CASSRGQGSEAFF. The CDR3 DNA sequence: TGTGCCAGCAGCCGAGGACAGGGTTCTGAAGCTTTCTTT. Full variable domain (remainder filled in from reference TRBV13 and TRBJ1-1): AAGVIQSPRHLIKEKRETATLKCYPIPRHDTVYWYQQGPGQDPQFLISFYEKMQSDKGSIPDRFSAQQFSDYHSELNMSSLELGDSALYFCASSRGQGSEAFFGQGTRLTVV.

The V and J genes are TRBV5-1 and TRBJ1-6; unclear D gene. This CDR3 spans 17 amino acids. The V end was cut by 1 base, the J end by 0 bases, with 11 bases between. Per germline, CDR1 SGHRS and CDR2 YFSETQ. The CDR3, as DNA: TGCGCCAGCAGCTTGTCGGGCAGCCACTCCTATAATTCACCCCTCCACTTT. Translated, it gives CASSLSGSHSYNSPLHF.

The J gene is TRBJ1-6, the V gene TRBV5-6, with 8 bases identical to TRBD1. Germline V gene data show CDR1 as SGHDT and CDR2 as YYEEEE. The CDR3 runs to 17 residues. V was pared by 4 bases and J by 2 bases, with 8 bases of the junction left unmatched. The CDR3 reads CASSPGQGRAYNSPLHF. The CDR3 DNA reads TGTGCCAGCAGCCCAGGACAGGGTCGGGCCTATAATTCACCCCTCCACTTT.

CDR3 sequence reads: CASSLGWGQGNTDTQYF. The CDR3 coding sequence is TGCGCCAGCAGCTTGGGGTGGGGGCAGGGCAACACAGATACGCAGTATTTT. The chain carries TRBV5-1 and TRBJ2-3, with a possible D match to TRBD1 (6 bases). The CDR3 loop spans 17 amino acids. V gave up 0 bases and J gave up 2 bases, with 16 bases separating them. Per germline, CDR1 SGHRS and CDR2 YFSETQ.

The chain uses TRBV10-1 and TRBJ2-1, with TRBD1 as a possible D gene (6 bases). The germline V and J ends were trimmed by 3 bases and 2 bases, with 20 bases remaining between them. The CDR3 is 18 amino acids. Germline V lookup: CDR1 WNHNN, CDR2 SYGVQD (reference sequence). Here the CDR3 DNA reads TGCGCCAGCAGTGACCCTCAGACAGGTTCAAGTCCCTACAATGAGCAGTTCTTC. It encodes CASSDPQTGSSPYNEQFF.